This paragraph reports one TCR beta chain. Its specificity is unknown. The data derive from a study of graft-versus-host responses after intestinal transplantation. Overall study results and limits: Levels of circulating GvH clones at their peak were associated with early post-transplant HvG declines.

Sequencing was performed with immunoSEQ multiplex PCR; in TCRdb, only in-frame clones are kept and a portion is missing. The sample has around 25,000 clones; about 81% are singletons. V was pared by 4 bases and J by 5 bases, with 3 bases of the junction left unmatched. Germline-derived CDR1 and CDR2 are SGHRS and YFSETQ. CDR3 length: 13 amino acids. This chain joins TRBV5-1 and TRBJ2-7, with 10 bases that match TRBD1. Sequencing was performed on unstimulated CD4+ T cells sorted from spleen or lymph node cells, taken before intestinal transplant. The TCR originated in a human donor who received an intestinal transplant. CDR3 sequence (DNA): TGCGCCAGCAGCCGAGGGACAGGGGACGAGCAGTACTTC. Amino acids: CASSRGTGDEQYF.